This note documents a single TCR beta chain sequence. Sequenced by immunoSEQ multiplex PCR; TCRdb stores in-frame clones only, minus some. The repertoire holds about 100,000 clones, with about 83% as singletons. These data are taken from a study of T cell responses to AZD1222 COVID-19 vaccine. In germline, CDR1 is SEHNR, CDR2 FQNEAQ (reference sequence). V was pared by 5 bases and J by 4 bases, with 10 bases between. This CDR3 contains 13 residues. Sequencing used peripheral blood, obtained on day 0 of AZD1222 vaccination. This TCR was recovered from an adult in good health. The chain carries TRBV7-9 and TRBJ2-3, with D hard to call. The DNA for the CDR3 is TGTGCCAGCAGCCACTCAGCCCCAGATACGCAGTATTTT. Its translation: CASSHSAPDTQYF.